These 21 T cell receptor beta chains were all obtained from the same sample, sequenced in a study of cytomegalovirus exposure and HLA in healthy donors. Amplification used 60 Vbeta primers and 13 Jbeta primers. Repertoires were generated with immunoSEQ multiplex PCR, while TCRdb's copy carries only in-frame clones and drops some. The profile covers roughly 190,000 clones, with more than 65% appearing a single time and approximately 3.1% taken by the ten largest. Sequencing was performed on PBMCs. The receptors stem from a woman in her 30s in good health and CMV-seropositive.

The chain has TRBV6-1 and TRBJ2-7; no clear D gene. The CDR3 has 12 residues. The V end lost 7 bases, the J end lost 0 bases, and 7 bases lay between the germline ends. From germline, CDR1 is MNHNS and CDR2 SASEGT. The CDR3 here is CASKRASYEQYF. The CDR3 nucleotides read TGTGCCAGCAAGAGAGCCTCCTACGAGCAGTACTTC.

The CDR3 nucleotides read TGCGCCAGCAGCCCCCTGAGCGGGAGGCCGAATGAGCAGTTCTTC. Translating gives CASSPLSGRPNEQFF. This chain joins TRBV5-1 and TRBJ2-1; 9 nucleotides align to TRBD2. Losses at the gene ends were 4 bases for V and 7 bases for J; bases not matched to a gene: 9. The CDR3 length is 15 residues. CDR1 SGHRS and CDR2 YFSETQ come from the germline V gene.

The CDR3 sequence is CASSLDRGTSGIYEQYF. The DNA for the CDR3 is TGTGCCAGCAGCTTAGATCGAGGAACTAGCGGGATCTACGAGCAGTACTTC. This sequence joins TRBV11-2 and TRBJ2-7, with 10 positions matching TRBD2. The CDR3 is made up of 17 amino acids. The V gene's germline CDR1 is SGHAT and CDR2 FQNNGV. J gave up 3 bases and V 0 bases, and 8 bases lay outside the gene matches. The full variable domain, rest sourced from reference TRBV11-2 and TRBJ2-7, is EAGVAQSPRYKIIEKRQSVAFWCNPISGHATLYWYQQILGQGPKLLIQFQNNGVVDDSQLPKDRFSAERLKGVDSTLKIQPAKLEDSAVYLCASSLDRGTSGIYEQYFGPGTRLTVT.

In this sample, this clone turned up a few times. The genes are TRBV5-1 and TRBJ2-7; possibly TRBD1 for D (6 bases). CDR1 is SGHRS and CDR2 is YFSETQ in the germline V gene. The CDR3 extends over 17 amino acids. Between the trimmed V and J ends, which lost 4 bases and 0 bases, there was a span of 20 bases. DNA for the CDR3: TGCGCCAGCAGCACAACACCCCTGGGGGCGGGCTCCTACGAGCAGTACTTC. Protein: CASSTTPLGAGSYEQYF.

The chain employs TRBV27 and TRBJ2-1, with TRBD2 identical over 7 bases. The V gene end was trimmed by 0 bases and the J gene end by 1 base; junction bases not matched to a gene: 3. Germline CDR1 and CDR2: MNHEY and SMNVEV (reference sequence). The CDR3 consists of 16 residues. CDR3 nucleotides: TGTGCCAGCAGTTTATCGGCGGGAGTGTCCTACAATGAGCAGTTCTTC. The encoded protein is CASSLSAGVSYNEQFF.

The genes are TRBV5-1 and TRBJ2-5; 9 positions agree with TRBD2. Germline CDR1 and CDR2: SGHRS and YFSETQ. The V gene end was trimmed by 4 bases and the J gene end by 1 base; junction bases not matched to a gene: 8. This CDR3 has 16 amino acids. The CDR3 nucleotides are TGCGCCAGCAGCATTGCTAGCGGGGTGACCCAAGAGACCCAGTACTTC. Protein: CASSIASGVTQETQYF.

The CDR3 sequence: CASSPIRGRLNTEAFF. DNA of the CDR3: TGCGCCAGCAGTCCCATCCGTGGCAGGTTGAACACTGAAGCTTTCTTT. V and J are TRBV10-2 and TRBJ1-1, with D unresolved. The germline V gene has CDR1 WSHSY and CDR2 SAAADI. The V end was cut by 5 bases, the J end by 0 bases, with 16 bases between. CDR3 length: 16 residues.

The chain employs TRBV28 and TRBJ2-3; TRBD2 is a possible D gene (7 bases). The germline V and J ends were trimmed by 3 bases and 3 bases, with 22 bases remaining between them. The CDR3 totals 18 residues. Germline assignment: CDR1 MDHEN and CDR2 SYDVKM. The chain's CDR3 is CASSFEGGSTRETDTQYF. The CDR3, as DNA: TGTGCCAGCAGTTTTGAGGGGGGGTCGACCAGGGAGACAGATACGCAGTATTTT.

The genes are TRBV28 and TRBJ2-1; 8 nucleotides align to TRBD2. J gave up 9 bases and V 8 bases, and 12 bases lay outside the gene matches. In germline, CDR1 is MDHEN, CDR2 SYDVKM. The CDR3 is 14 amino acids. In DNA, the CDR3 is TGTGCCAGCCGACGACTAGCGCGTGCAGGTGAGCAGTTCTTC. As protein: CASRRLARAGEQFF.

CDR3 bases: TGTGCCAGCAGCCAGGGTGGGACCCAGTACTTC. Its protein product is CASSQGGTQYF. The chain employs TRBV28 and TRBJ2-5, with D perhaps matching TRBD1 (5 bases). V lost 6 bases and J 7 bases, leaving 9 bases between the germline ends. This CDR3 is 11 amino acids long. Germline V lookup: CDR1 MDHEN, CDR2 SYDVKM.

This sequence joins TRBV4-2 and TRBJ2-3, with 7 positions matching TRBD2. CDR1 is LGHNA, CDR2 YNFKEQ, per germline. The ends lost 0 bases at V and 3 bases at J; junction bases unmatched: 6. The CDR3 length is 16 residues. The CDR3 reads CASSQDVRESTDTQYF. CDR3 coding DNA: TGTGCCAGCAGCCAAGATGTGCGGGAGAGTACAGATACGCAGTATTTT.

This clone has more than one count but fewer than ten. The rearrangement uses TRBV20-1 and TRBJ2-1; 8 bases line up with TRBD2. The CDR3 is made up of 11 amino acids. V lost 6 bases, J lost 8 bases, and 3 bases stayed unmatched. In germline, CDR1 is DFQATT, CDR2 SNEGSKA (reference sequence). This chain's CDR3 is CSAERGYEQFF. DNA of the CDR3: TGCAGTGCCGAGCGGGGGTATGAGCAGTTCTTC.

This chain links TRBV14 with TRBJ2-7; D not certain. V was trimmed by 1 base and J by 5 bases, leaving 12 bases between them. The germline gives CDR1 SGHDN, CDR2 FVKESK. This CDR3 has 14 residues. CDR3 amino acids: CASSQGLAFNEQYF. In DNA, the CDR3 is TGTGCCAGCAGCCAAGGGTTAGCCTTCAACGAGCAGTACTTC.

CDR3 nucleotide sequence: TGTGCCAGCAGTTTATGGGCAGGGTTCGGGTCTAACACTGAAGCTTTCTTT. Encoded protein: CASSLWAGFGSNTEAFF. V gene TRBV27 combines with J gene TRBJ1-1; D is perhaps TRBD1 (5 bases). The CDR3 is made up of 17 amino acids. V gave up 1 base and J gave up 2 bases, with 17 bases separating them. Germline CDR1 is MNHEY and CDR2 is SMNVEV (reference sequence).

The chain uses TRBV7-9 and TRBJ2-7, with D tentatively TRBD2 (7 bases). The germline gives CDR1 SEHNR, CDR2 FQNEAQ (reference sequence). V lost 4 bases and J 2 bases, leaving 12 bases between the germline ends. The CDR3 has 14 residues. The chain's CDR3 is CASSWGGAAYEQYF. The CDR3 nucleotides are TGTGCCAGCAGCTGGGGGGGCGCAGCCTACGAGCAGTACTTC.

The chain employs TRBV4-2 and TRBJ2-2; 13 bases are a match to TRBD2. Looked up from germline, CDR1 is LGHNA and CDR2 is YNFKEQ. The CDR3 totals 17 residues. The ends lost 3 bases at V and 6 bases at J; junction bases unmatched: 7. CDR3 in amino acids: CASSQGTGLAGPGELFF. The CDR3 DNA reads TGTGCCAGCAGCCAGGGTACGGGACTAGCGGGACCCGGGGAGCTGTTTTTT.

The chain recombines TRBV10-1 with TRBJ1-4, with 10 positions matching TRBD1. Germline V lookup: CDR1 WNHNN, CDR2 SYGVQD (reference sequence). With V trimmed by 10 bases and J by 2 bases, 4 bases remained unmatched. CDR3 length: 14 amino acids. This CDR3 is CATGTGATNEKLFF. The CDR3, as DNA: TGCGCCACCGGGACAGGGGCGACTAATGAAAAACTGTTTTTT.

The rearrangement uses TRBV27 and TRBJ2-7; no clear D gene. Trimming pared 2 bases from V and 2 bases from J, leaving 10 bases between. The CDR3 length is 14 residues. Germline-derived CDR1 and CDR2 are MNHEY and SMNVEV (reference sequence). CDR3 sequence: CASSLGRKTYEQYF. In nucleotides, the CDR3 is TGTGCCAGCAGTTTAGGGCGCAAGACCTACGAGCAGTACTTC.

This chain links TRBV28 with TRBJ2-7, with TRBD1 matching 7 bases. V shed 7 bases, J shed 3 bases, and the junction held 9 bases outside the gene matches. In germline, CDR1 is MDHEN, CDR2 SYDVKM. The CDR3 covers 14 residues. CDR3 residues: CASIGLGQLYEQYF. The CDR3 coding sequence is TGTGCCAGCATCGGCTTGGGACAGCTCTACGAGCAGTACTTC.

This clone has just a few counts. V and J are TRBV6-5 and TRBJ1-2; TRBD1 matches at 7 bases. Germline assignment: CDR1 MNHEY and CDR2 SVGAGI. The CDR3 spans 14 residues. Unmatched junction bases numbered 12, after V lost 6 bases and J lost 8 bases. The CDR3, as DNA: TGTGCCAGCAGCACAGGGACAGTGAAGTTCGGCTACACCTTC. Its translation: CASSTGTVKFGYTF.

The chain couples TRBV7-9 to TRBJ2-7; either TRBD1 or TRBD2 may fit D (5 bases each). Germline values: CDR1 SEHNR, CDR2 FQNEAQ (reference sequence). The V gene lost 4 bases and the J gene lost 4 bases, with 14 bases spanning the gap. This CDR3 comprises 14 residues. CDR3 in DNA: TGTGCCAGCAGCTCAGCGGACACCTTTTACGAGCAGTACTTC. Its protein product is CASSSADTFYEQYF. Supplemented by reference TRBV7-9 and TRBJ2-7, the full variable domain reads DTGVSQNPRHKITKRGQNVTFRCDPISEHNRLYWYRQTLGQGPEFLTYFQNEAQLEKSRLLSDRFSAERPKGSFSTLEIQRTEQGDSAMYLCASSSADTFYEQYFGPGTRLTVT.